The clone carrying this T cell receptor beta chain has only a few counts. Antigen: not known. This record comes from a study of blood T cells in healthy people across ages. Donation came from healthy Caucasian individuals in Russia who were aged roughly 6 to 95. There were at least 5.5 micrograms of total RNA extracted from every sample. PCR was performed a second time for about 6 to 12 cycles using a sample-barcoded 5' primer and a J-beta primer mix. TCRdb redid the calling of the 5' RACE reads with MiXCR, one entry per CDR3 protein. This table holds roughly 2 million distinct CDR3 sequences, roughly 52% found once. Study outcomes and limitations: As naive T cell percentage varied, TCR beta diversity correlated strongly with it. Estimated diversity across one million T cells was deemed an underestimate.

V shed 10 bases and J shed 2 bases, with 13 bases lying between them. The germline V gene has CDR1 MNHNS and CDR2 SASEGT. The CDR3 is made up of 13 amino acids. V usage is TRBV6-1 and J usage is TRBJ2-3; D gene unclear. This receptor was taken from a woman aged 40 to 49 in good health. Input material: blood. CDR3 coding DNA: TGTGCCACCAAAATCGACGACACAGATACGCAGTATTTT. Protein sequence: CATKIDDTDTQYF.